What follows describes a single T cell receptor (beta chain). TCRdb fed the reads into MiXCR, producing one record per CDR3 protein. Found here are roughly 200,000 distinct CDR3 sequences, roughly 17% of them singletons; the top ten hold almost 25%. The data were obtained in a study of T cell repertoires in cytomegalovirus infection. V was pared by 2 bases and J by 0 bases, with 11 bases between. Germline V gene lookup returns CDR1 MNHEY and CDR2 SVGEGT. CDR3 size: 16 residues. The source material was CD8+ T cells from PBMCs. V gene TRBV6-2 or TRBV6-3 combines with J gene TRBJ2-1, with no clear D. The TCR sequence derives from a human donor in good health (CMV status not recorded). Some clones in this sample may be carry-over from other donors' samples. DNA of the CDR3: TGTGCCAGCAGTTACAAAGCGCTGAGCTCCTACAATGAGCAGTTCTTC. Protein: CASSYKALSSYNEQFF.